This record looks at one TCR beta chain sequence and its context. Its target is not known. Germline lookup yields CDR1 MNHNY and CDR2 SVGAGI (reference sequence). The J segment lost 1 base and the V segment lost 6 bases, leaving 6 bases of the junction unmatched. The CDR3 contains 15 residues. This sample was included in a study of cytomegalovirus exposure and HLA in healthy donors. Overall study results and limits: Most TCR sequences were uncommon, yet certain public TCRs appeared in many donors.

Method: immunoSEQ multiplex PCR; TCRdb's copy keeps in-frame clones and lacks some. The sample contains 300,000 to 350,000 clones, 88% of which appear only once. Sequenced input: PBMCs. The V and J genes are TRBV6-6 and TRBJ2-1; 7 bases agree with TRBD2. The TCR originated in a young man in good health and CMV-seronegative. The CDR3 here is CASSPASGSYNEQFF. In nucleotides, the CDR3 is TGTGCCAGCAGCCCAGCTAGCGGATCCTACAATGAGCAGTTCTTC.